This note documents a single T cell receptor (beta chain) sequence. Original data processing: Reference gene primers were amplified, and this amplification served to estimate nucleated cell counts. Generated by immunoSEQ multiplex PCR, the TCRdb table keeps only in-frame clones and is missing some. V, J and clone size derive from that table, while D and trimming were established from the DNA sequence. This table holds under 200,000 clones, roughly 82% found once. The record originates from a study of blood T cell repertoires in COVID-19. Study details: Samples taken during acute and convalescent COVID-19 were collected in the United States, Italy and Spain.

Enrollees, about 18 to 89 years old, lived in approximately 25 US areas. This CDR3 region has 14 residues. Trimming left V 0 bases short and J 8 bases short, with 12 bases between. Germline CDR1 and CDR2: SGHKS and YYEKEE (reference sequence). The source material was PBMCs or T cells enriched from blood (not recorded which). The genes are TRBV5-5 and TRBJ2-1, with D perhaps matching TRBD2 (5 bases). This TCR was sampled from a man between 35 and 55 years old with acute COVID-19. CDR3 region: CASSLGWAGDEQFF. CDR3 DNA sequence: TGTGCCAGCAGCTTGGGCTGGGCCGGGGATGAGCAGTTCTTC.